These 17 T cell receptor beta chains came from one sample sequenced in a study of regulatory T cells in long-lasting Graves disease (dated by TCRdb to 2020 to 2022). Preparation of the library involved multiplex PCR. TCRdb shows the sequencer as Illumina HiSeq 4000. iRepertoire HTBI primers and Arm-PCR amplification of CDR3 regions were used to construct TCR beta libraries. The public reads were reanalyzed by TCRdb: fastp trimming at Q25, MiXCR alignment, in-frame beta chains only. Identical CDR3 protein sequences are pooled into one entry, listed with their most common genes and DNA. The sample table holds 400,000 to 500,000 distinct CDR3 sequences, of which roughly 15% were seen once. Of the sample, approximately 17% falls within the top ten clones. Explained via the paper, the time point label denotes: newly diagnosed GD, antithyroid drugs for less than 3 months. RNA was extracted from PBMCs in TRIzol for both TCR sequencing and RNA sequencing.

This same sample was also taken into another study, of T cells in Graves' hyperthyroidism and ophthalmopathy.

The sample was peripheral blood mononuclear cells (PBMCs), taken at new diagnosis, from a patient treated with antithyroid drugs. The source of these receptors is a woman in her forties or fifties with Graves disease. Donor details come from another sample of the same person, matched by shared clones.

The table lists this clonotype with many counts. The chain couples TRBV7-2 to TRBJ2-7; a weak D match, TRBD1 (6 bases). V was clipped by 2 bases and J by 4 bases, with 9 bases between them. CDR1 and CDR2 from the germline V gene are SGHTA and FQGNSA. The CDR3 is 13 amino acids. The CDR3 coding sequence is TGTGCCAGCAGCTTAAACAGGGATTACGAGCAGTACTTC. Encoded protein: CASSLNRDYEQYF.

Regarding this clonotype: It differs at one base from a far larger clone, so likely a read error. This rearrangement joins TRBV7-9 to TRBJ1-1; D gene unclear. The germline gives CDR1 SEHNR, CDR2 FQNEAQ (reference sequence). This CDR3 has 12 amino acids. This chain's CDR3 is CASSLGNTEVFF. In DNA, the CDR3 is TGTGCCAGCAGCTTAGGAAACACTGAAGTTTTCTTT.

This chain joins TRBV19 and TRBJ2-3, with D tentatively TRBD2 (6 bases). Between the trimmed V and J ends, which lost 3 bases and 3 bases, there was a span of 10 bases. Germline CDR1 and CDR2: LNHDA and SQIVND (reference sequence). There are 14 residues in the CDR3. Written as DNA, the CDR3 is TGTGCCAGTAGTATTGGGGGGACTACAGATACGCAGTATTTT. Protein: CASSIGGTTDTQYF.

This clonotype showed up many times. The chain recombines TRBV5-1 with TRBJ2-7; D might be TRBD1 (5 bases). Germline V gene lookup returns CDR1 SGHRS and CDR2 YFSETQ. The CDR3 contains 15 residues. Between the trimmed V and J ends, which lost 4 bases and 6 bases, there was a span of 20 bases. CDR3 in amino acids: CASSPGLGVVGEQYF. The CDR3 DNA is TGCGCCAGCAGCCCGGGCCTAGGGGTGGTCGGCGAGCAGTACTTC.

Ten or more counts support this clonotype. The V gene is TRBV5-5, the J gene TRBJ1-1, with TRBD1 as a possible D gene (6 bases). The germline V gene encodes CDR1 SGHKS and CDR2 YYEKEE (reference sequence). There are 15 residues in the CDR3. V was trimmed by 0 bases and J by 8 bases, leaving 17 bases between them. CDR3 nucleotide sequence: TGTGCCAGCAGCTTGGCAGGGACATCCGATACCGAAGCTTTCTTT. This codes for CASSLAGTSDTEAFF.

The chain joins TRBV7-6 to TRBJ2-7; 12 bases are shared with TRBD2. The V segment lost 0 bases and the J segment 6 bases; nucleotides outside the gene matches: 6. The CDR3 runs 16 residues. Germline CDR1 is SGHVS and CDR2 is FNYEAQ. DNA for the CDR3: TGTGCCAGCAGCTTAGCCGCTAGCGGGAGGGCAGCCGAGCAGTACTTC. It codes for CASSLAASGRAAEQYF.

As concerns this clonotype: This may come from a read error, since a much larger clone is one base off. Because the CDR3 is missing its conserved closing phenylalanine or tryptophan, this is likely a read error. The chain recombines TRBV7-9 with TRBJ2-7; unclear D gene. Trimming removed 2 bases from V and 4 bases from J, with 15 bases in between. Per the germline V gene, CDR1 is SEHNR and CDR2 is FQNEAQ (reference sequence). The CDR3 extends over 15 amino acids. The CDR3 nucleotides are TGTGCCAGCAGCTTAATGGCCCTCCACTCATACGAGCAGTACTTA. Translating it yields CASSLMALHSYEQYL.

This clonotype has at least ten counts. The CDR3 loop is CASSSGPMGELAYEQYF. As DNA, the CDR3 is TGCGCCAGCAGCTCGGGACCTATGGGAGAGCTTGCCTACGAGCAGTACTTC. The chain links TRBV5-1 to TRBJ2-7; D may match TRBD1 or TRBD2 (5 bases each). This CDR3 contains 17 residues. V lost 3 bases and J 2 bases, leaving 21 bases between the germline ends. Germline values: CDR1 SGHRS, CDR2 YFSETQ.

CDR3 region: CSAGVLSEQYF. The CDR3 DNA follows: TGCAGTGCTGGAGTACTCTCCGAGCAGTACTTC. The chain has TRBV20-1 and TRBJ2-7; D not resolved. Trimming took off 5 bases at V and 6 bases at J, with 11 bases between the two ends. The CDR3 extends over 11 amino acids. CDR1 DFQATT and CDR2 SNEGSKA come from the germline V gene (reference sequence).

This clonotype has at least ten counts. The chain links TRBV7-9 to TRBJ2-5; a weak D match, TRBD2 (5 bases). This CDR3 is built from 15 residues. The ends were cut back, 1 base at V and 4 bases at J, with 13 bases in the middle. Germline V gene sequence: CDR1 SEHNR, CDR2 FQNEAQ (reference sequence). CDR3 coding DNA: TGTGCCAGCAGCTTAGGGACCCAGAGGGCAGAGACCCAGTACTTC. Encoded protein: CASSLGTQRAETQYF.

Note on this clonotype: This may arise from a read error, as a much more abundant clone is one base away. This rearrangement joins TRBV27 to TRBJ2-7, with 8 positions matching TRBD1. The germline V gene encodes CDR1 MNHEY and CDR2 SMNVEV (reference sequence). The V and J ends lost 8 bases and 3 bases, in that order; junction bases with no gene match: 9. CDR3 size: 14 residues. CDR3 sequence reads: CASGLRTGNYEQYF. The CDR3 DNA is TGTGCCAGCGGTCTTCGGACAGGGAACTACGAGCAGTACTTC.

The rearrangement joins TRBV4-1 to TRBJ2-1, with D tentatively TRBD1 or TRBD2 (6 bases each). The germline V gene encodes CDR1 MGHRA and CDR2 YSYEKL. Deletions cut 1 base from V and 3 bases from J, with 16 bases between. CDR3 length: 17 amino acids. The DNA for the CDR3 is TGCGCCAGCAGCCAAGGCGGGACAACCACACTCTACAATGAGCAGTTCTTC. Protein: CASSQGGTTTLYNEQFF.

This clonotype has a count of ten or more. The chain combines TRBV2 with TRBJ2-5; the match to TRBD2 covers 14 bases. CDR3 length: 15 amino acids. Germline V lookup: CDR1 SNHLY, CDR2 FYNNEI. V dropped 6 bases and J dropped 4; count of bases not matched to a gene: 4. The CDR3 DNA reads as TGTGCCAGCAGGGGGACTAGCGGGAGTACAGAGACCCAGTACTTC. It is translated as CASRGTSGSTETQYF.

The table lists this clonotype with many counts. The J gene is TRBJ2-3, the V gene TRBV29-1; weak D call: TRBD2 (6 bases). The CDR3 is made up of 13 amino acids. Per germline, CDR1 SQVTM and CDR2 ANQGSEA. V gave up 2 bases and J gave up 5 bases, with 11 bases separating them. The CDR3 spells CSVESGSGDTQYF. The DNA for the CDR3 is TGCAGCGTTGAATCCGGGAGTGGAGATACGCAGTATTTT.

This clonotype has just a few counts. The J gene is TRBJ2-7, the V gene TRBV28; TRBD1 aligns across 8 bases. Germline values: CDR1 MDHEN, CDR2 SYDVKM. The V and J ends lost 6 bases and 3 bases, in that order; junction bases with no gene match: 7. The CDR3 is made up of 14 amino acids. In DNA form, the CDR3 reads TGTGCCAGCAGCAACGACAGGGGTTTCTACGAGCAGTACTTC. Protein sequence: CASSNDRGFYEQYF.

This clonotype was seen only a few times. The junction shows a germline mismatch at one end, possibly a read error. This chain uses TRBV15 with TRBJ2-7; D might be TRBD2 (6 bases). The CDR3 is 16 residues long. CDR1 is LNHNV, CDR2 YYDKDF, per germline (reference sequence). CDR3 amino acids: CAASRAKRVDVYEQYF. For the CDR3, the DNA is TGTGCCGCCAGCAGAGCTAAGCGGGTGGACGTCTACGAGCAGTACTTC.

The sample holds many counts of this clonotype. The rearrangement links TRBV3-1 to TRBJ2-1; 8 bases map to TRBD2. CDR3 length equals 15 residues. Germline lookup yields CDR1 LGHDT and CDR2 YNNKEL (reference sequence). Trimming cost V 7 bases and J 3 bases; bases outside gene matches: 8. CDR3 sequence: CASTLRGGVYNEQFF. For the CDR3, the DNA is TGTGCCAGCACCCTTCGGGGGGGCGTCTACAATGAGCAGTTCTTC.